Listed here is a single T cell receptor (beta chain). The antigen is undetermined. The read ends 3 residues early relative to the CDR3; the germline J gene fills the gap. The method was immunoSEQ multiplex PCR; TCRdb's version includes in-frame clones alone and lacks a portion of them. Its table lists approximately 32,000 clones. This sample was included in a study of T cells in women clearing cervical HPV infection. About the study: Case blood was drawn when the lesion was first found; control blood after infection became undetectable. Study conclusions and caveats: T-cell numbers per sample were unknown and may explain richness differences. TRBV6-7 abundance was lower in cases than controls (0.11% versus 0.16%).

The CDR3 has 14 residues. Germline V gives CDR1 KGHSH, CDR2 LQKENI. The J gene is TRBJ2-4, the V gene TRBV18; D may be TRBD1 (5 bases). This clonotype was sampled from a woman between 18 and 70 years old with a cervical HPV16 infection that either progressed to CIN3+ or cleared (not recorded which). What was sequenced was blood buffy coat. CDR3 residues: CASSPSTDNYGQYF. The CDR3 bases that were read are TGTGCCAGCTCACCATCAACGGACAACTATGGT. Full variable domain (outside the CDR3, taken from reference TRBV18 and TRBJ2-4): NAGVMQNPRHLVRRRGQEARLRCSPMKGHSHVYWYRQLPEEGLKFMVYLQKENIIDESGMPKERFSAEFPKEGPSILRIQQVVRGDSAAYFCASSPSTDNYGQYFGAGTRLSVL.